The 31 T cell receptor beta chains below come from one sample, sequenced in a study of Ad26.COV2.S vaccination and SARS-CoV-2 variants. Treatment in this sample: some 20 received Ad26.COV2.S at low or high dose, single or two shots; 5 received placebo; per-sample allocation not given. Each sample was drawn 63 days after the first injection (of vaccine or placebo). The protocol was immunoSEQ multiplex PCR, while the TCRdb copy is restricted to in-frame clones and leaves out a portion. The sample consists of about 350,000 clones, 80% to 90% of them appearing once. The sequencing here drew on peripheral blood, taken in a trial of Ad26.COV2.S vaccine versus placebo. The receptors shown here come from a person between 18 and 65 years old who received the Ad26.COV2.S COVID-19 vaccine or a placebo.

V is TRBV30 and J is TRBJ2-7; D not resolved. CDR1 GTSNPN and CDR2 SVGIG come from the germline V gene (reference sequence). This CDR3 is 12 amino acids long. With 1 base removed from V and 3 bases from J, the gap between germline ends came to 7 bases. CDR3 in amino acids: CAWSELGYEQYF. The CDR3 bases are TGTGCCTGGAGTGAATTGGGCTACGAGCAGTACTTC.

This chain joins TRBV7-9 and TRBJ2-4; the D gene is possibly TRBD1 (6 bases). Germline CDR1 is SEHNR and CDR2 is FQNEAQ (reference sequence). There are 14 residues in the CDR3. V lost 0 bases, J lost 5 bases, and 8 bases lay in between. Written as DNA, the CDR3 is TGTGCCAGCAGCTTAGCCGCAGGGGAAAACATTCAGTACTTC. Amino acids: CASSLAAGENIQYF.

The J gene is TRBJ2-3, the V gene TRBV11-2, with D possibly being TRBD1 (9 bases). Germline lookup yields CDR1 SGHAT and CDR2 FQNNGV. Trimming stripped 5 bases from V and 1 base from J, with 19 bases between. There are 17 residues in the CDR3. CDR3 protein: CASSRGQGRGGTDTQYF. The CDR3 region has the DNA TGTGCCAGCAGCCGAGGACAGGGGCGGGGGGGCACAGATACGCAGTATTTT. The variable domain in full, with the rest retrieved from reference TRBV11-2 and TRBJ2-3, is EAGVAQSPRYKIIEKRQSVAFWCNPISGHATLYWYQQILGQGPKLLIQFQNNGVVDDSQLPKDRFSAERLKGVDSTLKIQPAKLEDSAVYLCASSRGQGRGGTDTQYFGPGTRLTVL.

V and J are TRBV7-7 and TRBJ2-2; 8 nucleotides align to TRBD1. This CDR3 comprises 15 residues. Per germline, CDR1 SSHAT and CDR2 FNYEAQ (reference sequence). Losses at the gene ends were 3 bases for V and 2 bases for J; bases not matched to a gene: 2. CDR3 coding DNA: TGTGCCAGCAGCTTCGGACAGGGAAACACCGGGGAGCTGTTTTTT. Its protein product is CASSFGQGNTGELFF.

V and J are TRBV7-9 and TRBJ1-1, with D tentatively TRBD1 (5 bases). Between the trimmed V and J ends, which lost 3 bases and 5 bases, there was a span of 19 bases. Germline V gene data show CDR1 as SEHNR and CDR2 as FQNEAQ (reference sequence). The CDR3 covers 16 residues. The CDR3 nucleotides read TGTGCCAGCAGCTTTGGGTCAGGGAGGGTTCGAACTGAAGCTTTCTTT. Translating gives CASSFGSGRVRTEAFF.

CDR3 protein: CASSSGQGLREKLFF. In nucleotides, the CDR3 is TGTGCCAGCAGCTCCGGACAGGGTTTGCGTGAAAAACTGTTTTTT. The V call is TRBV5-5, the J call TRBJ1-4, with 8 bases matching TRBD1. Germline V lookup: CDR1 SGHKS, CDR2 YYEKEE (reference sequence). V was pared by 3 bases and J by 7 bases, with 8 bases of the junction left unmatched. This CDR3 comprises 15 residues.

In DNA form, the CDR3 reads TGTGCCAGTAGTATAGCTGATATGGGGGAATTCGCCGGGGAGCTGTTTTTT. Translated: CASSIADMGEFAGELFF. The chain has TRBV19 and TRBJ2-2; TRBD1 or TRBD2 may be the D gene (5 bases each). Trimming cost V 1 base and J 6 bases, with 18 bases left between them. CDR1 and CDR2 from the germline V gene are LNHDA and SQIVND (reference sequence). This CDR3 region has 17 residues. Drawing the rest from reference TRBV19 and TRBJ2-2, the complete variable domain is DGGITQSPKYLFRKEGQNVTLSCEQNLNHDAMYWYRQDPGQGLRLIYYSQIVNDFQKGDIAEGYSVSREKKESFPLTVTSAQKNPTAFYLCASSIADMGEFAGELFFGEGSRLTVL.

The chain links TRBV3-1 (or the pseudogene TRBV3-2) to TRBJ2-7, with 12 nucleotides matching TRBD2. V was clipped by 3 bases and J by 1 base; unmatched bases: 1. Germline CDR1 LGHDT, CDR2 YNNKEL (reference sequence). CDR3 length: 15 residues. Written as DNA, the CDR3 is TGTGCCAGCAGCCACCTAGCGGGGGGGTCCTACGAGCAGTACTTC. It yields the protein CASSHLAGGSYEQYF.

The chain couples TRBV19 to TRBJ1-1; 7 positions match TRBD1. CDR1 is LNHDA and CDR2 is SQIVND in the germline V gene (reference sequence). The CDR3 extends over 15 amino acids. After removal of 2 bases from V and 6 bases from J, the junction contained 9 bases not matched to a gene. Here the CDR3 reads CASSIHRGKLSEAFF. CDR3 DNA sequence: TGTGCCAGTAGTATACACAGGGGAAAATTGTCTGAAGCTTTCTTT.

The chain uses TRBV7-9 and TRBJ2-1; D uncertain. Trimming shortened V by 7 bases and J by 4 bases, and 11 bases separated the two germline ends. Germline CDR1 and CDR2: SEHNR and FQNEAQ (reference sequence). There are 13 residues in the CDR3. DNA for the CDR3: TGTGCCAGCATCGTAGACAAGTACAATGAGCAGTTCTTC. It specifies CASIVDKYNEQFF.

The V and J genes are TRBV7-6 and TRBJ2-7; TRBD1 might be the D (6 bases). The CDR3 runs to 15 residues. Germline loops: CDR1 SGHVS, CDR2 FNYEAQ. The V end lost 3 bases, the J end lost 3 bases, and 15 bases lay between the germline ends. CDR3: CASSLYQGRIYEQYF. In DNA form, the CDR3 reads TGTGCCAGCAGCTTGTATCAGGGGCGCATCTACGAGCAGTACTTC.

This clone has a count of ten or more. The genes are TRBV30 and TRBJ2-7; D call uncertain. The V end was cut by 5 bases, the J end by 3 bases, with 8 bases between. Per the germline V gene, CDR1 is GTSNPN and CDR2 is SVGIG (reference sequence). CDR3 length equals 11 residues. In nucleotides, the CDR3 is TGTGCCTGGGCTCTTGACTACGAGCAGTACTTC. Amino acid sequence: CAWALDYEQYF.

The chain employs TRBV27 and TRBJ2-1; D gene unclear. The CDR3 loop spans 13 amino acids. The V gene lost 8 bases and the J gene lost 0 bases, with 8 bases spanning the gap. The germline V gene encodes CDR1 MNHEY and CDR2 SMNVEV (reference sequence). The CDR3 region has the DNA TGTGCCAGCGGAGTGGACTCCTACAATGAGCAGTTCTTC. Its protein product is CASGVDSYNEQFF.

J is TRBJ2-7 and V is TRBV19; D may be TRBD1 (6 bases). The CDR3 covers 15 residues. CDR1 LNHDA and CDR2 SQIVND come from the germline V gene (reference sequence). V gave up 3 bases and J gave up 3 bases, with 15 bases separating them. CDR3 sequence reads: CASSIRSRGGYEQYF. CDR3 sequence (DNA): TGTGCCAGTAGTATCAGGTCAAGAGGGGGCTACGAGCAGTACTTC.

The V gene is TRBV28, the J gene TRBJ1-6; D not resolved. Trimming took 4 bases from V and 8 from J, leaving 9 bases between them. The CDR3 length is 13 residues. In germline, CDR1 is MDHEN, CDR2 SYDVKM. In DNA, the CDR3 is TGTGCCAGCAGTTCCCCGAGCTATTCACCCCTCCACTTT. It translates to CASSSPSYSPLHF. The whole variable domain, filled in from reference TRBV28 and TRBJ1-6, reads DVKVTQSSRYLVKRTGEKVFLECVQDMDHENMFWYRQDPGLGLRLIYFSYDVKMKEKGDIPEGYSVSREKKERFSLILESASTNQTSMYLCASSSPSYSPLHFGNGTRLTVT.

The rearrangement uses TRBV28 and TRBJ2-1; TRBD2 matches 7 bases. Germline values: CDR1 MDHEN, CDR2 SYDVKM. The CDR3 consists of 15 residues. Germline trimming cut 5 bases from V and 4 bases from J; bases unmatched to any gene: 8. For the CDR3, the DNA is TGTGCCAGCAGTGAGTCTGGCGGGGGATACAATGAGCAGTTCTTC. Encoded protein: CASSESGGGYNEQFF.

The rearrangement uses TRBV3-1 (or the pseudogene TRBV3-2) and TRBJ1-6; D call uncertain. V lost 0 bases to trimming and J lost 9 bases, with 18 bases between them. The CDR3 runs to 17 residues. The germline CDR1 and CDR2 sequences are LGHDT and YNNKEL (reference sequence). The CDR3, as DNA: TGTGCCAGCAGCCAAGATCGTGGCGGCTTTGTGGGTTCACCCCTCCACTTT. Amino acid sequence: CASSQDRGGFVGSPLHF.

The chain employs TRBV7-8 and TRBJ2-1; D is uncertain. Between the trimmed V and J ends, which lost 5 bases and 6 bases, there was a span of 11 bases. The CDR3 sequence is 13 residues long. CDR1 and CDR2 (germline): SGHVS, FQNEAQ. CDR3: CASSVRGPNEQFF. Written as DNA, the CDR3 is TGTGCCAGCAGCGTTCGCGGTCCCAATGAGCAGTTCTTC.

The rearrangement links TRBV6-5 to TRBJ2-7; D is ambiguous. CDR1 MNHEY and CDR2 SVGAGI come from the germline V gene. V was clipped by 0 bases and J by 4 bases, with 7 bases between them. This CDR3 spans 13 amino acids. For the CDR3, the DNA is TGTGCCAGCAGTTACTCTGGGCGATACGAGCAGTACTTC. Its translation is CASSYSGRYEQYF.

The chain uses TRBV6-2 or TRBV6-3 and TRBJ2-7; TRBD1 or TRBD2 may be the D gene (5 bases each). Germline CDR1 MNHEY, CDR2 SVGEGT. The CDR3 runs 14 residues. V dropped 0 bases and J dropped 6 bases, with 12 bases sitting between them. In nucleotides, the CDR3 is TGTGCCAGCAGTTACTCGATGGGGGAGAGCGAGCAGTACTTC. It encodes CASSYSMGESEQYF.

This rearrangement joins TRBV5-1 to TRBJ2-3; maybe TRBD2 (6 bases). CDR1 SGHRS and CDR2 YFSETQ come from the germline V gene. This CDR3 comprises 15 residues. Trimming took 0 bases from V and 1 from J, leaving 9 bases between them. This chain's CDR3 is CASSLAPSGTDTQYF. The CDR3 coding sequence is TGCGCCAGCAGCTTGGCGCCTAGCGGCACAGATACGCAGTATTTT. The complete variable domain, with remaining parts taken from reference TRBV5-1 and TRBJ2-3, reads KAGVTQTPRYLIKTRGQQVTLSCSPISGHRSVSWYQQTPGQGLQFLFEYFSETQRNKGNFPGRFSGRQFSNSRSEMNVSTLELGDSALYLCASSLAPSGTDTQYFGPGTRLTVL.

The rearrangement links TRBV5-1 to TRBJ2-3; possibly TRBD1 for D (6 bases). Germline loops: CDR1 SGHRS, CDR2 YFSETQ. V was shortened by 0 bases and J by 4 bases, with 9 bases between the two germline ends. The CDR3 loop spans 14 amino acids. CDR3 loop: CASSLGSGADTQYF. In DNA, the CDR3 is TGCGCCAGCAGCTTGGGCTCAGGGGCAGATACGCAGTATTTT.

This chain links TRBV7-9 with TRBJ2-2, with 14 bases that match TRBD2. The CDR3 has 17 residues. With V trimmed by 4 bases and J by 5 bases, 6 bases remained unmatched. Germline lookup yields CDR1 SEHNR and CDR2 FQNEAQ (reference sequence). The CDR3 spells CASSSGLAGVRTGELFF. In DNA, the CDR3 is TGTGCCAGCAGCTCGGGACTAGCGGGAGTACGGACCGGGGAGCTGTTTTTT. The full variable domain, rest sourced from reference TRBV7-9 and TRBJ2-2, is DTGVSQNPRHKITKRGQNVTFRCDPISEHNRLYWYRQTLGQGPEFLTYFQNEAQLEKSRLLSDRFSAERPKGSFSTLEIQRTEQGDSAMYLCASSSGLAGVRTGELFFGEGSRLTVL.

The chain recombines TRBV6-2 or TRBV6-3 with TRBJ1-1, with a possible D match to TRBD1 (5 bases). The CDR3 runs to 16 residues. The V end lost 6 bases, the J end lost 4 bases, and 21 bases lay between the germline ends. The germline gives CDR1 MNHEY, CDR2 SVGEGT. Written as DNA, the CDR3 is TGTGCCAGCAGCCAAGCTGGGGGTGCAGAGGGCACTGAAGCTTTCTTT. Translation: CASSQAGGAEGTEAFF.

The CDR3, as DNA: TGCAGCGGGGGGCACAACAATGAGCAGTTCTTC. It is translated as CSGGHNNEQFF. The chain employs TRBV29-1 and TRBJ2-1; maybe TRBD1 (6 bases). This CDR3 comprises 11 residues. The germline V and J ends were trimmed by 7 bases and 5 bases, with 9 bases remaining between them. Germline V gene sequence: CDR1 SQVTM, CDR2 ANQGSEA.

V and J are TRBV2 and TRBJ1-5, with D unclear. The CDR3 runs 13 residues. Trimming took off 0 bases at V and 12 bases at J, with 12 bases between the two ends. Germline values: CDR1 SNHLY, CDR2 FYNNEI. CDR3 DNA: TGTGCCAGCAGTGAAGCGTTCCAGATTTACCAGCATTTT. Translated, it gives CASSEAFQIYQHF.

The chain has TRBV5-1 and TRBJ2-7; 9 bases line up with TRBD1. The CDR3 extends over 14 amino acids. V shed 4 bases and J 2 bases; nucleotides not matched to a gene: 4. CDR1 is SGHRS, CDR2 YFSETQ, per germline. CDR3 in DNA: TGCGCCAGCAGCATGGGACAGGGCACCTACGAGCAGTACTTC. It encodes CASSMGQGTYEQYF.

J is TRBJ2-7 and V is TRBV7-9; perhaps TRBD1 as D (5 bases). Germline CDR1 SEHNR, CDR2 FQNEAQ (reference sequence). V was cut by 5 bases and J by 2 bases, with 10 bases left in between. This CDR3 has 13 residues. Here the CDR3 DNA reads TGTGCCAGCAGCCCCGACAGCACCTACGAGCAGTACTTC. It codes for CASSPDSTYEQYF. Looking up the rest from reference TRBV7-9 and TRBJ2-7 gives the full variable domain: DTGVSQNPRHKITKRGQNVTFRCDPISEHNRLYWYRQTLGQGPEFLTYFQNEAQLEKSRLLSDRFSAERPKGSFSTLEIQRTEQGDSAMYLCASSPDSTYEQYFGPGTRLTVT.

The V call is TRBV5-6, the J call TRBJ2-2, with TRBD2 as a possible D gene (7 bases). The CDR3 runs to 15 residues. V lost 2 bases and J 4 bases, leaving 12 bases between the germline ends. Germline-derived CDR1 and CDR2 are SGHDT and YYEEEE. The CDR3 here is CASSLRGGFTGELFF. In DNA form, the CDR3 reads TGTGCCAGCAGCTTAAGGGGGGGCTTCACCGGGGAGCTGTTTTTT.

The chain employs TRBV6-5 and TRBJ1-1; D gene ambiguous. CDR1 and CDR2 (germline): MNHEY, SVGAGI. Trimming shortened V by 0 bases and J by 3 bases, and 5 bases separated the two germline ends. The CDR3 has 13 amino acids. The CDR3 region is CASSYSSYTEAFF. For the CDR3, the DNA is TGTGCCAGCAGTTACTCGAGTTACACTGAAGCTTTCTTT.

The count of this clone is one. V gene TRBV7-3 combines with J gene TRBJ2-1, with D perhaps TRBD1 (5 bases). CDR1 is SGHTA, CDR2 FQGTGA, per germline. Trimming left V 2 bases short and J 5 bases short, with 7 bases between. The CDR3 loop spans 13 amino acids. The CDR3 nucleotides read TGTGCCAGCAGCTTAGGCAGGGACAATGAGCAGTTCTTC. This translates into CASSLGRDNEQFF.